This T cell receptor (beta chain) was found in a study of identical twins. Whole-study results and caveats: In cord blood, abundant beta clonotypes had fewer insertions; memory showed no trend. Out-of-frame alpha sequences shared by twins showed excess low generation probability.

TCRdb reprocessed the 5' RACE reads with MiXCR, giving one entry per CDR3 protein. The profile shows about 250,000 distinct CDR3 sequences, more than 13% of them singletons. Looked up from germline, CDR1 is SGHNT and CDR2 is YENEEA. V lost 3 bases, J lost 1 base, and 10 bases lay in between. This CDR3 is built from 15 residues. This clonotype was seen a handful of times. Its antigen is as yet unknown. The sequencing sample was made of memory (CD45RO+) T cells sorted from blood. The receptor comes from a woman between 18 and 30 years old in good health. The chain couples TRBV11-3 to TRBJ2-1; D is ambiguous. CDR3 region: CASSFGPLSYNEQFF. The CDR3 DNA reads as TGTGCCAGCAGCTTTGGGCCCCTATCCTACAATGAGCAGTTCTTC.